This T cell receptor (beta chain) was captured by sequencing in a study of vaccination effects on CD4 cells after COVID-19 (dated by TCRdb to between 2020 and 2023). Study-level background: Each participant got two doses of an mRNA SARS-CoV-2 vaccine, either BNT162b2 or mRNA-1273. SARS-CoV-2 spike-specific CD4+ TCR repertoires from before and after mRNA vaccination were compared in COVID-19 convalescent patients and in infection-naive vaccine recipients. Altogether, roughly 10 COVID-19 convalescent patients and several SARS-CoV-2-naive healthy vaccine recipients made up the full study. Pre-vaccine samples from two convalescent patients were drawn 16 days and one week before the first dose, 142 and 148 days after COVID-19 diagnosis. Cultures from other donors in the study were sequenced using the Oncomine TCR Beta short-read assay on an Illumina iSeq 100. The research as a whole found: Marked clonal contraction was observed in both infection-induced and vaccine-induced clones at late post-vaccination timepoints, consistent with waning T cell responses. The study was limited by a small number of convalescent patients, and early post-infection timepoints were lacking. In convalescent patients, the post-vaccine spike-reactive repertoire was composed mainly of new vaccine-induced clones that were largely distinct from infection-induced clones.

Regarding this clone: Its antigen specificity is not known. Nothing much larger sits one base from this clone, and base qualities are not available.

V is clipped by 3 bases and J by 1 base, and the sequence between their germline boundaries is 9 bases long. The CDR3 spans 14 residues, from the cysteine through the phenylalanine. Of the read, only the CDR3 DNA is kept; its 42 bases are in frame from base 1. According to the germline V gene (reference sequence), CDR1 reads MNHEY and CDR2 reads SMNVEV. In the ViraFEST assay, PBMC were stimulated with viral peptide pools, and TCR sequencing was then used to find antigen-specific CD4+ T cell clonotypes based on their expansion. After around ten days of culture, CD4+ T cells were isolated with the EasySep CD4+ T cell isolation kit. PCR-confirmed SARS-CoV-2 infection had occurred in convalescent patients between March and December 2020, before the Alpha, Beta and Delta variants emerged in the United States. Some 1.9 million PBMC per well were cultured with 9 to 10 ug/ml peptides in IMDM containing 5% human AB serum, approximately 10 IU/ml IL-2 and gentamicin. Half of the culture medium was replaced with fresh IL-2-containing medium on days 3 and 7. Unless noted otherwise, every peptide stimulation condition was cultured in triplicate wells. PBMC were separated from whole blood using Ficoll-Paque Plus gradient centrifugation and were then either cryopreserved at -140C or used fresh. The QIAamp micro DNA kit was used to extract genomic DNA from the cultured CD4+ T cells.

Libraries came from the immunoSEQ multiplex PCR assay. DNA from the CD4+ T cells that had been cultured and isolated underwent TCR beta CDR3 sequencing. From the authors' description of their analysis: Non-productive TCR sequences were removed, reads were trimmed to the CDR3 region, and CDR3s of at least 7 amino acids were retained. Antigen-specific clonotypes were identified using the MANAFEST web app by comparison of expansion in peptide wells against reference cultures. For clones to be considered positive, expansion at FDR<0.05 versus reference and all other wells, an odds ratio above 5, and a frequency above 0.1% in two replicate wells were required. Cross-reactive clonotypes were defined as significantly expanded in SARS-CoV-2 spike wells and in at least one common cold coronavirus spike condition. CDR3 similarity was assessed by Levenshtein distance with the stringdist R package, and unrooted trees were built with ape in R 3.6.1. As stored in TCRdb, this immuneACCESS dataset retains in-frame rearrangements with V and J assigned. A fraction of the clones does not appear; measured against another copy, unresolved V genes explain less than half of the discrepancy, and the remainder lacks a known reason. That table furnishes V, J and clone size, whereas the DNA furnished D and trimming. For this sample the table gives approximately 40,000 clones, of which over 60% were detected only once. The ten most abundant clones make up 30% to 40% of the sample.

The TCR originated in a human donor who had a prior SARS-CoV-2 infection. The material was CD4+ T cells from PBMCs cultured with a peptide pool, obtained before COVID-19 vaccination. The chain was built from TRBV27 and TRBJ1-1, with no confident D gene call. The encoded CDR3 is CASSFEWRNTEAFF. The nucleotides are TGTGCCAGCAGTTTTGAATGGAGGAACACTGAAGCTTTCTTT.